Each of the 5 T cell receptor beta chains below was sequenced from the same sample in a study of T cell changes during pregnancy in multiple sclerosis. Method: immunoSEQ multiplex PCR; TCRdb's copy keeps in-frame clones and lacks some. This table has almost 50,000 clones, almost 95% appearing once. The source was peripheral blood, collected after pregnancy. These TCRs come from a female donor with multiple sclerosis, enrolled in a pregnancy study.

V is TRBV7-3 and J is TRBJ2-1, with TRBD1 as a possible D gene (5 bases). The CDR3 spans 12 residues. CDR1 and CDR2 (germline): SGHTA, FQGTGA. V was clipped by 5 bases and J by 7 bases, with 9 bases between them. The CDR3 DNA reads TGTGCCAGCAGCCCAGCAGGGAATGAGCAGTTCTTC. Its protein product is CASSPAGNEQFF. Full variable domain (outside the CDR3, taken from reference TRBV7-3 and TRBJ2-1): GAGVSQTPSNKVTEKGKYVELRCDPISGHTALYWYRQSLGQGPEFLIYFQGTGAADDSGLPNDRFFAVRPEGSVSTLKIQRTERGDSAVYLCASSPAGNEQFFGPGTRLTVL.

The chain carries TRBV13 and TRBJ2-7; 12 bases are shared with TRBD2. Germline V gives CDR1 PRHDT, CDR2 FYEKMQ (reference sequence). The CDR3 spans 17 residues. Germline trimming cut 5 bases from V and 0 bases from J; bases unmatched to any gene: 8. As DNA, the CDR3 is TGTGCCAGCAGCAGGACTAGCGGGGTCGCGAGCTCCTACGAGCAGTACTTC. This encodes CASSRTSGVASSYEQYF.

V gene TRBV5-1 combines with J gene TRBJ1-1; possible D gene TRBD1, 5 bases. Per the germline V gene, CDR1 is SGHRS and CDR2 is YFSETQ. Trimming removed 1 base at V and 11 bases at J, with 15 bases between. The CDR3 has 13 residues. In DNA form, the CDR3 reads TGCGCCAGCAGCTTGTTGCTCAGGGATTCGGCTTTCTTT. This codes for CASSLLLRDSAFF.

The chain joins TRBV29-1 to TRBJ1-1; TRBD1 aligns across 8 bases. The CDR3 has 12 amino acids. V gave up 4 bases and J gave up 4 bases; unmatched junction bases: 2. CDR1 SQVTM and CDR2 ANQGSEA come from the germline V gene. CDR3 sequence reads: CSVGGTGTEAFF. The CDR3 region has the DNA TGCAGCGTTGGTGGGACAGGCACTGAAGCTTTCTTT.

CDR3 loop: CATSRDLDILGEKLFF. CDR3 DNA: TGTGCCACCAGCAGAGATCTGGACATTTTGGGCGAAAAACTGTTTTTT. The rearrangement links TRBV15 to TRBJ1-4; a possible D gene is TRBD1 (5 bases). This CDR3 region has 16 residues. The germline gives CDR1 LNHNV, CDR2 YYDKDF (reference sequence). Between the trimmed V and J ends, which lost 0 bases and 8 bases, there was a span of 16 bases.